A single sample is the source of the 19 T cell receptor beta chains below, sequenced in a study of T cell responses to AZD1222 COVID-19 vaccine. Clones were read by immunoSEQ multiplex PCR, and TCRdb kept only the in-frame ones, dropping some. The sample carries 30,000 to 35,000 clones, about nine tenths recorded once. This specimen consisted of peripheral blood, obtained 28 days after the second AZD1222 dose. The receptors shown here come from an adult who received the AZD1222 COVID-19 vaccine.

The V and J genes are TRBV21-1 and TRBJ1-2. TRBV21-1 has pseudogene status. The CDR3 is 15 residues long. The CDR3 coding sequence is TGTGCCAGCAGCAAAGTTTCGGGGGGGGACTATGGCTACACCTTC. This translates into CASSKVSGGDYGYTF.

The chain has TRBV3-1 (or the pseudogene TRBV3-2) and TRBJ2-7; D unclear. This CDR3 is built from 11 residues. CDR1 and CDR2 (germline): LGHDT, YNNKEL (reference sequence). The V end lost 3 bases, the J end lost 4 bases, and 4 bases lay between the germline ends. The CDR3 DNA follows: TGTGCCAGCAGCCAGCTGTACGAGCAGTACTTC. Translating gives CASSQLYEQYF.

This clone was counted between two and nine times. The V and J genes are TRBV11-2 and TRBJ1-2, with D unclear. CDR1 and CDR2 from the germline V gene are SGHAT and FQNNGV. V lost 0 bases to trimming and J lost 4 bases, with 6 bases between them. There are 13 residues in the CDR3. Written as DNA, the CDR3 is TGTGCCAGCAGCTTAGACAGCCCCTATGGCTACACCTTC. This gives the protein CASSLDSPYGYTF. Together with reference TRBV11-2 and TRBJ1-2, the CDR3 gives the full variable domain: EAGVAQSPRYKIIEKRQSVAFWCNPISGHATLYWYQQILGQGPKLLIQFQNNGVVDDSQLPKDRFSAERLKGVDSTLKIQPAKLEDSAVYLCASSLDSPYGYTFGSGTRLTVV.

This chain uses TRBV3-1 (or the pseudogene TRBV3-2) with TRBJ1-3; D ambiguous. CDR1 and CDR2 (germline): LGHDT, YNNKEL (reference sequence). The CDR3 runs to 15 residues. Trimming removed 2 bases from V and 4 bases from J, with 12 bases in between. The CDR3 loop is CASSQQLVGGNTIYF. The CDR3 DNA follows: TGTGCCAGCAGCCAACAATTGGTCGGGGGAAACACCATATATTTT.

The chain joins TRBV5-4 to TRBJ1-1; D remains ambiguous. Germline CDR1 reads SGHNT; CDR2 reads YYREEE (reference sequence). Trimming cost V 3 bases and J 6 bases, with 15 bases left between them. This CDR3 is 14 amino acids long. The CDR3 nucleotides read TGTGCCAGCAGCTCTGCCATGATCGACTCTGAAGCTTTCTTT. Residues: CASSSAMIDSEAFF.

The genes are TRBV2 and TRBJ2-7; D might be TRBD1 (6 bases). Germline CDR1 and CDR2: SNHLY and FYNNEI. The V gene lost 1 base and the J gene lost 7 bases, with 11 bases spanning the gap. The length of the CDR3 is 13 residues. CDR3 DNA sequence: TGTGCCAGCAGTGAAGAGGGGACATTGGAGCAGTACTTC. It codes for CASSEEGTLEQYF.

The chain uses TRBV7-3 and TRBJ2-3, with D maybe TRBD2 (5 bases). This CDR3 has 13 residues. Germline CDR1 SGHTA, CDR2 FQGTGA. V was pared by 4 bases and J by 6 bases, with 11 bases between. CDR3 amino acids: CASSSRRGDTQYF. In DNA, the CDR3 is TGTGCCAGCAGCTCCCGAAGAGGGGATACGCAGTATTTT.

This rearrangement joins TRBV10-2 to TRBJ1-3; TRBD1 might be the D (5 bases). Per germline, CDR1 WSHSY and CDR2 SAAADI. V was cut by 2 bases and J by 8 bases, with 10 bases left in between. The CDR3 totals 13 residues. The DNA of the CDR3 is TGCGCCAGCAGTGAGAGGGGATTCGACACCATATATTTT. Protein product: CASSERGFDTIYF.

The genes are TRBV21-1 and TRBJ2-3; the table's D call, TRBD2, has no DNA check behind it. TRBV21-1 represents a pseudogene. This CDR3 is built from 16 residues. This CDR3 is CASSKKGTSATDTQYF. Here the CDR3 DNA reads TGTGCCAGCAGCAAAAAGGGGACTAGCGCCACAGATACGCAGTATTTT.

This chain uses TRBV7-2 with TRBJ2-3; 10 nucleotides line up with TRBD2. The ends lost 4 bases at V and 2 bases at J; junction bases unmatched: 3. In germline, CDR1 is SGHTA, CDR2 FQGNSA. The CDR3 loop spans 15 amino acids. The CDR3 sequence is CASSSLAGDTDTQYF. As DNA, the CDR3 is TGTGCCAGCAGCTCGCTAGCGGGGGACACAGATACGCAGTATTTT.

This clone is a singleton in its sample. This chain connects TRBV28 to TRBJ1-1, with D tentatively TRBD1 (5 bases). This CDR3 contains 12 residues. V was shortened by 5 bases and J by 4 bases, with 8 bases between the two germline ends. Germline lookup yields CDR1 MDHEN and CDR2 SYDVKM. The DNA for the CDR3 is TGTGCCAGCAGTCGGGGGAGCACTGAAGCTTTCTTT. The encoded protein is CASSRGSTEAFF. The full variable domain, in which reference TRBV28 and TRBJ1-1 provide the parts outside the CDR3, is DVKVTQSSRYLVKRTGEKVFLECVQDMDHENMFWYRQDPGLGLRLIYFSYDVKMKEKGDIPEGYSVSREKKERFSLILESASTNQTSMYLCASSRGSTEAFFGQGTRLTVV.

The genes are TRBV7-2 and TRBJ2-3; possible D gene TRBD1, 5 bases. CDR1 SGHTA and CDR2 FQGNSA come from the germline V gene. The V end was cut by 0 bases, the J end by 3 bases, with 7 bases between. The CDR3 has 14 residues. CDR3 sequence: CASSLAGATDTQYF. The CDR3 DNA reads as TGTGCCAGCAGCTTAGCAGGGGCTACAGATACGCAGTATTTT.

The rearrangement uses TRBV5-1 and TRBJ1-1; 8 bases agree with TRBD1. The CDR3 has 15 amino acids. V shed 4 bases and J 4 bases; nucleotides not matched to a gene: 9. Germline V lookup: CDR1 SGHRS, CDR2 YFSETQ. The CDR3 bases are TGCGCCAGCAGCCAAGGACAGGGCAAAGTCACTGAAGCTTTCTTT. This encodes CASSQGQGKVTEAFF.

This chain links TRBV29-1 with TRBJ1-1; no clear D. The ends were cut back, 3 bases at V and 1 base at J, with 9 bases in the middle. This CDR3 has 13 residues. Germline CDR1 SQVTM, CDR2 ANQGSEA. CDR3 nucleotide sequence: TGCAGCGTTGAGGAGGCAGCGAACACTGAAGCTTTCTTT. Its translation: CSVEEAANTEAFF.

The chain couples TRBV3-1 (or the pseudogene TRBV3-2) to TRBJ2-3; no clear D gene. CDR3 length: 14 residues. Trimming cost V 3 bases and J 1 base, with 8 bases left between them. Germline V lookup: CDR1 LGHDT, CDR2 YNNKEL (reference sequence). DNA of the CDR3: TGTGCCAGCAGCCACAGTCGTGGCACAGATACGCAGTATTTT. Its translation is CASSHSRGTDTQYF.

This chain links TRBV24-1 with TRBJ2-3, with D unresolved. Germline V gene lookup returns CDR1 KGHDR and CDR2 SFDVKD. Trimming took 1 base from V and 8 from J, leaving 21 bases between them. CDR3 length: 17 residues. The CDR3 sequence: CATSDFGLVGSQATQYF. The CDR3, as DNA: TGTGCCACCAGTGATTTCGGTCTAGTCGGTTCCCAGGCTACGCAGTATTTT.

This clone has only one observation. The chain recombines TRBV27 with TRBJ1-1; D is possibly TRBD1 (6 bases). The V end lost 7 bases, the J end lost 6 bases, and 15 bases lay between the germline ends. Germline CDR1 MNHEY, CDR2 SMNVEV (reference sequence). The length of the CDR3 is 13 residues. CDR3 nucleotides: TGTGCCAGCAACACCAGAGGGGGTGCTGAAGCTTTCTTT. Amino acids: CASNTRGGAEAFF.

The CDR3 nucleotides are TGTGCCAGCAGCTTAGAAGGTGAGCGCGGCTACACCTTC. Residues: CASSLEGERGYTF. This chain joins TRBV7-9 and TRBJ1-2; no definite D call. Trimming stripped 1 base from V and 8 bases from J, with 11 bases between. The CDR3 covers 13 residues. Looked up from germline, CDR1 is SEHNR and CDR2 is FQNEAQ (reference sequence). The full variable domain, rest sourced from reference TRBV7-9 and TRBJ1-2, is DTGVSQNPRHKITKRGQNVTFRCDPISEHNRLYWYRQTLGQGPEFLTYFQNEAQLEKSRLLSDRFSAERPKGSFSTLEIQRTEQGDSAMYLCASSLEGERGYTFGSGTRLTVV.

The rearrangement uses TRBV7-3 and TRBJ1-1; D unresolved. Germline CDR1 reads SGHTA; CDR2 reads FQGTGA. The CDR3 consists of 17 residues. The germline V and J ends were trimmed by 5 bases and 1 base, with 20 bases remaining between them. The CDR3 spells CASSLGRVRAENTEAFF. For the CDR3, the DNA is TGTGCCAGCAGCCTAGGACGAGTGCGGGCGGAGAACACTGAAGCTTTCTTT.